The clone carrying this T cell receptor (beta chain) was seen ten or more times. Its cognate antigen is unknown. This sample was included in a study of T cells in Graves' hyperthyroidism and ophthalmopathy. Study-wide results and limits: The authors' 13 V-J model separated ophthalmopathy from stable hyperthyroidism.

Exclusion followed for patients with uncontrolled infection, other autoimmune disease, pregnancy or lactation. The source of the PBMCs was 10 ml of fresh peripheral blood. The CDR3 regions of TCR beta were amplified from RNA transcripts. First-round RT-PCR of the TCR CDR3 relied on the HTBI primer set. TCRdb recomputed calls from the multiplex PCR reads with MiXCR, one row per CDR3 protein. In the table there are nearly 250,000 distinct CDR3 sequences, roughly 15% of which are singletons. Unmatched junction bases numbered 4, after V lost 5 bases and J lost 3 bases. The germline CDR1 and CDR2 sequences are MDHEN and SYDVKM. The CDR3 covers 15 residues.

This TCR derives from a woman aged 18-35 years with Graves' ophthalmopathy. The V call is TRBV28, the J call TRBJ2-7, with 13 nucleotides matching TRBD2. Sequences were obtained from blood. This chain's CDR3 is CASSRTSGSDYEQYF. Written as DNA, the CDR3 is TGTGCCAGCAGTCGGACTAGCGGGAGTGACTACGAGCAGTACTTC.